The sequence of this T cell receptor (beta chain) was determined in a study of T cell clonality in common variable immunodeficiency. Profiling relied on immunoSEQ multiplex PCR, and the TCRdb table lists in-frame clones only, not all of them. The sample holds about 19,000 clones, and no clone turns up only once. This clone turned up a few times. Its antigen is still unknown. With the read ending 3 residues before the CDR3 end, the germline J gene is used to fill in that end. This CDR3 spans 15 amino acids. Germline V gene sequence: CDR1 LNHDA, CDR2 SQIVND (reference sequence). V lost 3 bases to trimming and J lost 3 bases, with 15 bases between them. The study, taken as a whole, reports: Compared with controls, CVID subjects had fewer shared TCRbeta clones. Fewer deletions and N-nucleotide insertions were reportedly seen in common variable immunodeficiency TCR beta sequences.

The V gene is TRBV19, the J gene TRBJ2-7, with D possibly TRBD2 on 6 matching bases. Sequencing input: peripheral blood mononuclear cells. This receptor was obtained from a human donor with common variable immunodeficiency. CDR3 loop: CASSMRAGLSYEQYF. The DNA read from the CDR3 is TGTGCCAGTAGTATGAGGGCGGGATTGAGCTACGAG. The full variable domain, its missing parts supplied by reference TRBV19 and TRBJ2-7, is DGGITQSPKYLFRKEGQNVTLSCEQNLNHDAMYWYRQDPGQGLRLIYYSQIVNDFQKGDIAEGYSVSREKKESFPLTVTSAQKNPTAFYLCASSMRAGLSYEQYFGPGTRLTVT.